This T cell receptor (beta chain) was identified during a study of post-analysis software for immune sequencing data. Study summary: The disease courses covered relapsing-remitting, secondary progressive and progressive-relapsing multiple sclerosis.

Trimming removed 0 bases from V and 4 bases from J; junction bases left unmatched: 5. The CDR3 consists of 15 residues. Germline CDR1 reads SGHRS; CDR2 reads YFSETQ. General study points: The study found significantly lower normalized Chao1 diversity in multiple sclerosis patients than in controls. Analysis by F measure revealed that same-batch samples clustered strongly together. TRBV5-6, TRBV5-1 and TRBV20-1 belonged to a set of five TRBV segments that were more frequent in patients than controls.

Unique molecular identifiers featured in each of the TCR beta cDNA libraries. Input amounts of 1 to 10 million T cells were used. These gave about 500,000 cDNA molecules, so each molecule approximated one T cell. Using its own MiXCR run on the PCR reads, TCRdb lists one record per CDR3 protein. Of roughly 180,000 distinct CDR3 sequences listed, 30% are singletons. This clonotype showed up just a few times. Its antigen is unidentified. The receptor was isolated from a girl between 10 and 17 years old with multiple sclerosis. The genes are TRBV5-1 and TRBJ2-5, with 8 bases matching TRBD2. The sequencing sample was made of blood. The CDR3 region has the DNA TGCGCCAGCAGCTTGGGGACGGGACTAGGAGAGACCCAGTACTTC. It specifies CASSLGTGLGETQYF.